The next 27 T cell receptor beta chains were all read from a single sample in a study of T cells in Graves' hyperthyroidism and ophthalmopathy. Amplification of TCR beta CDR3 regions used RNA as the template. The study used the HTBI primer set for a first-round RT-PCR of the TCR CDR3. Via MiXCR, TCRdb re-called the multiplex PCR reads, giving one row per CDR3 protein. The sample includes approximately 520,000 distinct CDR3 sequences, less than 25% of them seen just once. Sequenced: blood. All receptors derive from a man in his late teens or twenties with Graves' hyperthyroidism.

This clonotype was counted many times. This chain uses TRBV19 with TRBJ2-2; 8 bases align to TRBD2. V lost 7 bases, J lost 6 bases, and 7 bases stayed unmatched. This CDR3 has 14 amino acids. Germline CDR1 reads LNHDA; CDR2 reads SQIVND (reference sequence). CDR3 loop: CASTSGRVAGELFF. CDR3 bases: TGTGCCAGTACCTCCGGGAGGGTCGCCGGGGAGCTGTTTTTT.

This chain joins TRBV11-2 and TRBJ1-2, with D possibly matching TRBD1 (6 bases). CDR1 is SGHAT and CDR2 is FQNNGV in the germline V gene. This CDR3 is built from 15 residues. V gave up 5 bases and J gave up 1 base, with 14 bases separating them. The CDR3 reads CASSPLAGVNYGYTF. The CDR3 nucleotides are TGTGCCAGCAGCCCGCTGGCAGGGGTTAACTATGGCTACACCTTC.

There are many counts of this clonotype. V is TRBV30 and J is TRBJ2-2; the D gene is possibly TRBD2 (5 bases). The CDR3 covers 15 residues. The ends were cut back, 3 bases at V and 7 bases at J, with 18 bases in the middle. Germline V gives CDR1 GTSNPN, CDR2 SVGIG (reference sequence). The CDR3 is CAWRALTRTGGELFF. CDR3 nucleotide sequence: TGTGCCTGGAGGGCCCTGACACGGACTGGCGGGGAGCTGTTTTTT. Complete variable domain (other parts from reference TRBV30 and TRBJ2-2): SQTIHQWPATLVQPVGSPLSLECTVEGTSNPNLYWYRQAAGRGLQLLFYSVGIGQISSEVPQNLSASRPQDRQFILSSKKLLLSDSGFYLCAWRALTRTGGELFFGEGSRLTVL.

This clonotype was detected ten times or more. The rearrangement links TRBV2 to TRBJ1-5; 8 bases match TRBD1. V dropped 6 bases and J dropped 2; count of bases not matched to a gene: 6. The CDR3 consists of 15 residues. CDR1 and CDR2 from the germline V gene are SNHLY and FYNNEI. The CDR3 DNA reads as TGTGCCAGCAGCCCGGACAGGGCCCGCAATCAGCCCCAGCATTTT. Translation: CASSPDRARNQPQHF.

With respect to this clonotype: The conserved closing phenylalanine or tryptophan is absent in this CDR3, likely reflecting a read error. DNA of the CDR3: TGTGCCAGCAGCTCCCACACGGGCTCTGGAAACACCATATATGTT. This gives the protein CASSSHTGSGNTIYV. The genes are TRBV4-2 and TRBJ1-3; D is unclear. Germline V gene data show CDR1 as LGHNA and CDR2 as YNFKEQ. V was cut by 5 bases and J by 0 bases, with 11 bases left in between. This CDR3 region has 15 residues.

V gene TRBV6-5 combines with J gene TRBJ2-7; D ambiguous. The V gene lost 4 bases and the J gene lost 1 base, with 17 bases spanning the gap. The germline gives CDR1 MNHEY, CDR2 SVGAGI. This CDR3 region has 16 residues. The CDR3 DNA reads TGTGCCAGCAGTTCAAGTGGTCCTTTTCTATCCTACGAGCAGTACTTC. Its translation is CASSSSGPFLSYEQYF.

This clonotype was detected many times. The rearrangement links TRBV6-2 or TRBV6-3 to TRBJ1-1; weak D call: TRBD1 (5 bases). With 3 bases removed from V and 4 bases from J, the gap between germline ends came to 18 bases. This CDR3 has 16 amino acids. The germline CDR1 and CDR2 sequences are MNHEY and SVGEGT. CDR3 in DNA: TGTGCCAGCAGTTATCCGGGACTGAGGCGAGGCACTGAAGCTTTCTTT. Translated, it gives CASSYPGLRRGTEAFF.

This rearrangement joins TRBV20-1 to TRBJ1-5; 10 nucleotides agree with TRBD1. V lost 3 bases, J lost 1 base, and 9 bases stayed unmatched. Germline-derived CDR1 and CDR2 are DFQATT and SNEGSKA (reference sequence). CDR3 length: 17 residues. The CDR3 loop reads CSARTGTGAGSNQPQHF. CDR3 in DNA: TGCAGTGCTAGGACCGGGACAGGGGCTGGAAGCAATCAGCCCCAGCATTTT.

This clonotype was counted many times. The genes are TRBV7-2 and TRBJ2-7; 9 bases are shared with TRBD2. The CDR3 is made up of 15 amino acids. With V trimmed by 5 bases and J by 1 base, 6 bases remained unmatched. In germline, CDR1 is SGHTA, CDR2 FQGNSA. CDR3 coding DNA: TGTGCCAGCAGCCTGAGCGGGGGGCAATCCTACGAGCAGTACTTC. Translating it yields CASSLSGGQSYEQYF. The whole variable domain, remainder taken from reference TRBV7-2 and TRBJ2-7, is GAGVSQSPSNKVTEKGKDVELRCDPISGHTALYWYRQSLGQGLEFLIYFQGNSAPDKSGLPSDRFSAERTGGSVSTLTIQRTQQEDSAVYLCASSLSGGQSYEQYFGPGTRLTVT.

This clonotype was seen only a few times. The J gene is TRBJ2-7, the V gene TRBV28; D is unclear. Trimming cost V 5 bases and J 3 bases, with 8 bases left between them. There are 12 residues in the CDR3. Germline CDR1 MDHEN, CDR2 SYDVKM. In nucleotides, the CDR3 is TGTGCCAGCAGTGTCAGAAACTACGAGCAGTACTTC. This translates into CASSVRNYEQYF.

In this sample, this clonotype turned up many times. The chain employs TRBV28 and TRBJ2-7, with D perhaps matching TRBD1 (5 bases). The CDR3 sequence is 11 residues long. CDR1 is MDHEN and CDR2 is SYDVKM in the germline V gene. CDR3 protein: CSTAGPYEQYF. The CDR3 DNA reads TGTTCAACGGCAGGGCCCTACGAGCAGTACTTC.

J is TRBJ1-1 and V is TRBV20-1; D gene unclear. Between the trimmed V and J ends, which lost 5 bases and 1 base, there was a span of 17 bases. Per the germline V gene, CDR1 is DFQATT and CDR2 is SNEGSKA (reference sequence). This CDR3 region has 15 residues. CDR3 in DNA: TGCAGTGCTCCCTATCGGTCAGGTCCGAACACTGAAGCTTTCTTT. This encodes CSAPYRSGPNTEAFF.

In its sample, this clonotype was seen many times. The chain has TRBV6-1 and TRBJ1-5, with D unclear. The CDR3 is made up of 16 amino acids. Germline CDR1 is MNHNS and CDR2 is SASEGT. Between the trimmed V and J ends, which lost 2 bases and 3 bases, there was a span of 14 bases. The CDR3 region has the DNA TGTGCCAGCAGTGAATTGGGTCGGGCCATCAATCAGCCCCAGCATTTT. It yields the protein CASSELGRAINQPQHF.

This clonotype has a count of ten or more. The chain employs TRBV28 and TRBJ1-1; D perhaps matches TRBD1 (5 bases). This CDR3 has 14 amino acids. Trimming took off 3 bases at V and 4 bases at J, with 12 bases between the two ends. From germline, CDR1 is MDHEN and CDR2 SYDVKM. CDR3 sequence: CASSLVGEGTEAFF. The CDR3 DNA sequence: TGTGCCAGCAGTTTGGTGGGGGAGGGCACTGAAGCTTTCTTT.

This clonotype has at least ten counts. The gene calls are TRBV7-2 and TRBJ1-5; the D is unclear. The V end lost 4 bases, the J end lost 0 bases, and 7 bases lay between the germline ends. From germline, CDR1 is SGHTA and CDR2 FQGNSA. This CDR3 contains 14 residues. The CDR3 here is CASSSPNSNQPQHF. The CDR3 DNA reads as TGTGCCAGCAGCTCACCAAATAGCAATCAGCCCCAGCATTTT.

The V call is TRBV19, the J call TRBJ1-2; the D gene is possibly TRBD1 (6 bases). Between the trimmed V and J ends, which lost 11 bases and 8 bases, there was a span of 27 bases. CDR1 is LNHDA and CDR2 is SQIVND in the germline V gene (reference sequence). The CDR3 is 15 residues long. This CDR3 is CAPSEGGGGLHGYTF. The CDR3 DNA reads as TGTGCCCCCAGCGAGGGGGGGGGCGGTTTGCACGGCTACACCTTC. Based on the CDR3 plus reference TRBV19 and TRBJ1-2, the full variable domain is DGGITQSPKYLFRKEGQNVTLSCEQNLNHDAMYWYRQDPGQGLRLIYYSQIVNDFQKGDIAEGYSVSREKKESFPLTVTSAQKNPTAFYLCAPSEGGGGLHGYTFGSGTRLTVV.

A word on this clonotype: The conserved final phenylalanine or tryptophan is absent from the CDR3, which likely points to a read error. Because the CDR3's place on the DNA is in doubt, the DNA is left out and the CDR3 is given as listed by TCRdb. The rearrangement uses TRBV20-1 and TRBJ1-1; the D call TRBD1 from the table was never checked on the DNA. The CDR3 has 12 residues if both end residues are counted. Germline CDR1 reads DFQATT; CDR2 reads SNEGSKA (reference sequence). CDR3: CSALVPNTEACL.

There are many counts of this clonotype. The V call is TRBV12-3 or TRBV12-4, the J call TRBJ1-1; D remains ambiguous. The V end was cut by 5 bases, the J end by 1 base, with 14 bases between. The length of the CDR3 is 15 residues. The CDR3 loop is CASSLLDTKNTEAFF. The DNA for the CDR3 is TGTGCCAGCAGTCTCCTCGACACCAAGAACACTGAAGCTTTCTTT.

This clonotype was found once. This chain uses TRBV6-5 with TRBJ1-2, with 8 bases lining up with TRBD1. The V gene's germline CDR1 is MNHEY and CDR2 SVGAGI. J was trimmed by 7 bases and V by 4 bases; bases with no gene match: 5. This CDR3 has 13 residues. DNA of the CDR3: TGTGCCAGCAGTTCAACAGGGGGTGTTGGCTACACCTTC. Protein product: CASSSTGGVGYTF.

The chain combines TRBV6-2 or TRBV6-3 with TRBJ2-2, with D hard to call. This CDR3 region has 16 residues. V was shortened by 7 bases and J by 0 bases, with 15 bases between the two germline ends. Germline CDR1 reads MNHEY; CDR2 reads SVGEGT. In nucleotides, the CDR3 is TGTGCCAGCACCCCTTATGGGATTTCGAACACCGGGGAGCTGTTTTTT. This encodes CASTPYGISNTGELFF.

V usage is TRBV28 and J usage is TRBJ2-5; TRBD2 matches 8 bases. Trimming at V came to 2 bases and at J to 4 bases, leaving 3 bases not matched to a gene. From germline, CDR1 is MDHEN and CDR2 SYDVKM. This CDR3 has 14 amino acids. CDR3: CASSLKLAGETQYF. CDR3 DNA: TGTGCCAGCAGTTTAAAGCTAGCGGGAGAGACCCAGTACTTC.

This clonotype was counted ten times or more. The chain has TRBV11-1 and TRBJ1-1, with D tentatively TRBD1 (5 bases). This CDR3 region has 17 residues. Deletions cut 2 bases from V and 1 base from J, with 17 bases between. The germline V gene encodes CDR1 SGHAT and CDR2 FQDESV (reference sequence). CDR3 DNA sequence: TGTGCCAGCAGCTTATGGGGGGAGTATTCTGAGAACACTGAAGCTTTCTTT. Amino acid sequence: CASSLWGEYSENTEAFF.

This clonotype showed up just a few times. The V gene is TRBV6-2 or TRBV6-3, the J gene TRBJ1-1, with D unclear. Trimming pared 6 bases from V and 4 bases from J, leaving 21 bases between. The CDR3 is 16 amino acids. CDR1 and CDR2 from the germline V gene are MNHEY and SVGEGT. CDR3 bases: TGTGCCAGCAGCCTCGGTACAACATACCGGGGCACTGAAGCTTTCTTT. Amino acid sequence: CASSLGTTYRGTEAFF.

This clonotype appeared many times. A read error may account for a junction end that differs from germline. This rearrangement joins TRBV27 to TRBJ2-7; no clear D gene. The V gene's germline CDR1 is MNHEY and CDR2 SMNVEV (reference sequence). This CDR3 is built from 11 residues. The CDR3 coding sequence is TGTGCCAGCAGTTCCTCCTACAAGCAGTACTTC. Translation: CASSSSYKQYF.

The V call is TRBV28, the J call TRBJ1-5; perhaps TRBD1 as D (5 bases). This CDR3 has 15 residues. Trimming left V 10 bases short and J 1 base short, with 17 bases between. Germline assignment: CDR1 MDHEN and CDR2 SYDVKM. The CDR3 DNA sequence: TGTGCCACCACGAGGGGTTTAGTGAGCAATCAGCCCCAGCATTTT. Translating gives CATTRGLVSNQPQHF.

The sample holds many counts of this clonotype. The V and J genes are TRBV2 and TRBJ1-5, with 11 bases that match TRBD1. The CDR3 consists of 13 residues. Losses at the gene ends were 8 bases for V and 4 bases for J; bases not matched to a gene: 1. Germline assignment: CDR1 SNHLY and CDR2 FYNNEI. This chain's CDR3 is CASGTGGNQPQHF. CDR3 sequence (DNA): TGTGCCAGCGGGACAGGGGGTAATCAGCCCCAGCATTTT.

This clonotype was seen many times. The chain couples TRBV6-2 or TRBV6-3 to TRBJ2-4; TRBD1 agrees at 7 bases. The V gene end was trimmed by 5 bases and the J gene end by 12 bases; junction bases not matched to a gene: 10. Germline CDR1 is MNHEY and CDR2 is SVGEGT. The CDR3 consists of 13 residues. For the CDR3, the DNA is TGTGCCAGCAGTCCCCGGACAGGAGGTTATCAGTACTTC. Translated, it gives CASSPRTGGYQYF.